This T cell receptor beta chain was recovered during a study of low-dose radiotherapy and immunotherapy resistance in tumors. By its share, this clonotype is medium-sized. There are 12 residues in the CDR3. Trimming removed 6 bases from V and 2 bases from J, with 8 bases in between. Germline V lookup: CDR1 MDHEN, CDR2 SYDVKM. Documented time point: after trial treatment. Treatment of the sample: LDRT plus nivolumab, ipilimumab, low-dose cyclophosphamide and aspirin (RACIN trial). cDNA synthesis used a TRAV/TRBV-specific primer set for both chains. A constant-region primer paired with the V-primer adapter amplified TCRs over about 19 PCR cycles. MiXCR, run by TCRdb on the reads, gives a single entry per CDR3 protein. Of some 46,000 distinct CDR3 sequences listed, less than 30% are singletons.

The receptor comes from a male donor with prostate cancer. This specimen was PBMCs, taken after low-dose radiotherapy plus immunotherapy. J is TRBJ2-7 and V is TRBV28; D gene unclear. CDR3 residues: CASSPPAYEQYF. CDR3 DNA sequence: TGTGCCAGCAGCCCTCCGGCCTACGAGCAGTACTTC.